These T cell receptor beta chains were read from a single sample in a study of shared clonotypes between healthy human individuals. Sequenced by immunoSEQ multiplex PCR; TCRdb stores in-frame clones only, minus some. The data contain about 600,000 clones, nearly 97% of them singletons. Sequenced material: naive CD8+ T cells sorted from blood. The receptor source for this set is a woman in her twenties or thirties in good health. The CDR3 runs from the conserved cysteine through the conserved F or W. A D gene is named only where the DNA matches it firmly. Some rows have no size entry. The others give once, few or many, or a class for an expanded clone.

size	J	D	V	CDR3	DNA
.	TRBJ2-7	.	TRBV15	CATSRVLVWGQELSYEQYF	TGTGCCACCAGCAGAGTATTAGTTTGGGGGCAGGAGCTTTCGTACGAGCAGTACTTC
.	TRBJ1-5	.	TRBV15	CATSKLQGSNQPQHF	TGTGCCACCAGCAAACTACAGGGAAGCAATCAGCCCCAGCATTTT
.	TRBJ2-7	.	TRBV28	CASSPLVLDRVYSNVGEQYF	TGTGCCAGCAGTCCCCTAGTTTTGGACAGAGTCTATTCAAACGTGGGCGAGCAGTACTTC
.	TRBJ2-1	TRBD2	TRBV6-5	CASSYSGAGGYNEQFF	TGTGCCAGCAGTTACTCCGGGGCGGGAGGATACAATGAGCAGTTCTTC
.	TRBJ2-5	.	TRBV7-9	CASSSPTGRSETQYF	TGTGCCAGCAGCTCACCAACAGGGAGGTCGGAGACCCAGTACTTC
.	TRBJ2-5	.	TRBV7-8	CASSSSPTWGTAVQETQYF	TGTGCCAGCAGCTCGTCCCCGACCTGGGGGACGGCTGTCCAAGAGACCCAGTACTTC
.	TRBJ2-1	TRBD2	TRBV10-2	CASTLAGSYNEQFF	TGCGCCAGCACTCTAGCGGGATCCTACAATGAGCAGTTCTTC
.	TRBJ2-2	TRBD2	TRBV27	CASSGPNHNLAGGTGELFF	TGTGCCAGCAGCGGTCCAAACCACAATCTAGCGGGAGGTACCGGGGAGCTGTTTTTT
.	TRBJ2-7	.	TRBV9	CASSTGTATYEQYF	TGTGCCAGCAGCACTGGGACTGCCACCTACGAGCAGTACTTC
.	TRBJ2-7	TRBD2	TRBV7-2	CASSSSTGTSGRNEQYF	TGTGCCAGCAGCTCATCTACCGGGACTAGCGGGAGAAACGAGCAGTACTTC
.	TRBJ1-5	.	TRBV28	CASSRLMIDGTSNQPQHF	TGTGCCAGCAGCCGCCTAATGATCGATGGTACTAGCAATCAGCCCCAGCATTTT
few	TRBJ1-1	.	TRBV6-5	CASRGQDTEAFF	TGTGCCAGCAGGGGGCAGGACACTGAAGCTTTCTTT
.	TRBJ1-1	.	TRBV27	CASSFPGAGHTEAFF	TGTGCCAGCAGTTTCCCCGGTGCGGGGCACACTGAAGCTTTCTTT
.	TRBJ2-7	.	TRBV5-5	CASSLGHYSYEQYF	TGTGCCAGCAGCCTGGGACATTATTCCTACGAGCAGTACTTC
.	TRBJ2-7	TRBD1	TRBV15	CATGDSPYEQYF	TGTGCCACCGGGGACAGTCCCTACGAGCAGTACTTC
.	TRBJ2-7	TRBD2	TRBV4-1	CASSQRGLASSYEQYF	TGCGCCAGCAGCCAAAGGGGACTAGCCAGCTCCTACGAGCAGTACTTC
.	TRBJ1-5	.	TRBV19	CASSILQSSNQPQHF	TGTGCCAGTAGTATTCTGCAGAGTAGCAATCAGCCCCAGCATTTT
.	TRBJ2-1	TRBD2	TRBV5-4	CASSLTGLAVNEQFF	TGTGCCAGCAGCTTAACGGGACTAGCAGTAAATGAGCAGTTCTTC
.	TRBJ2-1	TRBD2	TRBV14	CASSHTSGRVSYNEQFF	TGTGCCAGCAGCCATACTAGCGGGAGAGTCTCCTACAATGAGCAGTTCTTC
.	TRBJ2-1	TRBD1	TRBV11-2	CASRRPGQGTNEQFF	TGTGCCAGCAGAAGACCGGGACAGGGCACCAATGAGCAGTTCTTC
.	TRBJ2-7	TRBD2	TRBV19	CASAPRVAGSSYEQYF	TGTGCCAGTGCCCCCCGAGTAGCGGGAAGCTCCTACGAGCAGTACTTC
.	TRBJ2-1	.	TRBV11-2	CASSLGVYNEQFF	TGTGCCAGCAGCTTAGGCGTCTACAATGAGCAGTTCTTC
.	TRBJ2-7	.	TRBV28	CASSIGRHSYEQYF	TGTGCCAGCTCCATCGGGAGACACTCCTACGAGCAGTACTTC
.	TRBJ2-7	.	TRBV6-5	CASSLFWTSAGEQYF	TGTGCCAGCAGTTTGTTCTGGACTTCGGCGGGGGAGCAGTACTTC
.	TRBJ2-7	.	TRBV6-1	CASSEALGVEQYF	TGTGCCAGCAGTGAAGCGCTAGGGGTGGAGCAGTACTTC
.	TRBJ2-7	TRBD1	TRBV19	CASSGTEKYEQYF	TGTGCCAGTAGTGGGACAGAAAAGTACGAGCAGTACTTC
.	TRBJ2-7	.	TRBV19	CASEGDGSYEQYF	TGTGCCAGCGAAGGGGACGGATCCTACGAGCAGTACTTC
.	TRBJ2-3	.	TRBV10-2	CASSDTGGVTDTQYF	TGCGCCAGCAGCGATACTGGAGGGGTCACAGATACGCAGTATTTT
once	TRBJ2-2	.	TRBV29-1	CSGWGSNTGELFF	TGCAGCGGCTGGGGGTCGAACACCGGGGAGCTGTTTTTT
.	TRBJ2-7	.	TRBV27	CASSVLQGSEQYF	TGTGCCAGCAGTGTCCTACAGGGCTCCGAGCAGTACTTC
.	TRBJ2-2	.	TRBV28	CASSRSTGELFF	TGTGCCAGCAGCCGGAGCACCGGGGAGCTGTTTTTT
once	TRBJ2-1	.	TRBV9	CASSVEDGSRGHLYNEQFF	TGTGCCAGCAGCGTAGAAGATGGTTCGAGGGGTCACCTCTACAATGAGCAGTTCTTC
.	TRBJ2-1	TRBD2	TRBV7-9	CASSTREAPYNEQFF	TGTGCCAGCAGCACGCGGGAGGCCCCCTACAATGAGCAGTTCTTC
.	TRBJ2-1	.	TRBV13	CASSLFGGSGNEQFF	TGTGCCAGCAGCTTATTCGGCGGGTCGGGCAATGAGCAGTTCTTC
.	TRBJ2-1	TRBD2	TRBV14	CASSQDGPGTSGRAIPNEQFF	TGTGCCAGCAGCCAAGATGGCCCCGGGACTAGCGGGAGGGCCATTCCAAATGAGCAGTTCTTC
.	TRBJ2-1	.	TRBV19	CASSILRGDEQFF	TGTGCCAGTAGTATTCTCAGGGGCGATGAGCAGTTCTTC
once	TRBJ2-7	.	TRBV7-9	CASSLDYSGGGEQYF	TGTGCCAGCAGCTTAGACTATTCCGGCGGCGGGGAGCAGTACTTC
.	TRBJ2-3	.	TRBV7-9	CASSLERDGTDTQYF	TGTGCCAGCAGCTTAGAGCGAGACGGAACAGATACGCAGTATTTT
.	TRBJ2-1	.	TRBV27	CASSPGTLSYNEQFF	TGTGCCAGCAGCCCGGGAACGCTGTCATACAATGAGCAGTTCTTC
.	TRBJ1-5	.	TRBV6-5	CASSPGHKGPQHF	TGTGCCAGCAGTCCCGGGCACAAAGGGCCCCAGCATTTT
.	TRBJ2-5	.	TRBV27	CASSQLLVALGEQYF	TGTGCCAGCAGCCAACTTCTGGTGGCACTCGGGGAGCAGTACTTC
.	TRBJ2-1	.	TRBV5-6	CASSTAGTYNNEQFF	TGTGCCAGCAGCACAGCCGGGACATATAACAATGAGCAGTTCTTC
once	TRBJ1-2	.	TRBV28	CASSLDSYYGYTF	TGTGCCAGCAGTTTAGACAGCTACTATGGCTACACCTTC
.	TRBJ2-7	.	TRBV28	CASHRDIDYEQYF	TGTGCCAGTCACCGGGACATAGACTACGAGCAGTACTTC
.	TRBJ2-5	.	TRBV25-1	CASSELEFEETQYF	TGTGCCAGCAGTGAATTGGAGTTTGAAGAGACCCAGTACTTC
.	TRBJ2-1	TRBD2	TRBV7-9	CASSGRGTSDYNEQFF	TGTGCCAGCAGCGGCAGGGGGACTAGCGACTACAATGAGCAGTTCTTC
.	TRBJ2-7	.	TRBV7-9	CASSSSDRLYEQYF	TGTGCCAGCAGTTCCTCGGACCGTCTCTACGAGCAGTACTTC
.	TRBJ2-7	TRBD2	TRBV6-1	CASSEAGGPVEQYF	TGTGCCAGCAGTGAGGCGGGAGGGCCGGTCGAGCAGTACTTC
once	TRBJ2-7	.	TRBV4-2	CASSQDSGSYEQYF	TGTGCCAGCAGCCAAGATAGCGGCTCCTACGAGCAGTACTTC
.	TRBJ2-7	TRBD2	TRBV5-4	CASSRAGGPGEQYF	TGTGCCAGCAGTCGGGCGGGAGGGCCGGGGGAGCAGTACTTC
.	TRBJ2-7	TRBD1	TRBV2	CASRAGTGATYEQYF	TGTGCCAGCAGGGCTGGGACAGGGGCAACCTACGAGCAGTACTTC
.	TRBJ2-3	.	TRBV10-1	CASSESTSSGDTQYF	TGCGCCAGCAGTGAGTCGACCAGCTCAGGGGATACGCAGTATTTT
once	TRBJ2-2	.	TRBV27	CASSLAGGGELFF	TGTGCCAGCAGTTTGGCTGGGGGCGGGGAGCTGTTTTTT
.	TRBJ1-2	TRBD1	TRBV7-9	CASSLGLPGQGLKGGYTF	TGTGCCAGCAGCTTGGGATTACCGGGACAGGGGCTGAAGGGCGGCTACACCTTC
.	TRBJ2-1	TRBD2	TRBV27	CASSLGPAGTRGFNEQFF	TGTGCCAGCAGTTTAGGCCCCGCCGGGACTAGAGGCTTTAATGAGCAGTTCTTC